The 14 T cell receptor beta chains below were found in one sample sequenced in a study of T cells in localized non-small cell lung cancer. Profiling relied on immunoSEQ multiplex PCR, and the TCRdb table lists in-frame clones only, not all of them. The sample contains about 24,000 clones, about 89% of which appear only once. The source was peripheral blood, collected before any cancer treatment. The receptor set was obtained from a man aged 40-75 years with stage I squamous cell lung carcinoma.

This clone was detected once. This chain connects TRBV4-3 to TRBJ2-2; D uncertain. This CDR3 has 14 residues. Germline-derived CDR1 and CDR2 are LGHNA and YSLEER. The V gene lost 5 bases and the J gene lost 7 bases, with 14 bases spanning the gap. CDR3 amino acids: CASSKRRPIGELFF. CDR3 bases: TGCGCCAGCAGCAAAAGAAGGCCGATCGGGGAGCTGTTTTTT.

The gene calls are TRBV6-5 and TRBJ2-2; D is perhaps TRBD2 (6 bases). With 6 bases removed from V and 4 bases from J, the gap between germline ends came to 9 bases. The CDR3 extends over 13 amino acids. Germline V CDR1 and CDR2: MNHEY, SVGAGI. In nucleotides, the CDR3 is TGTGCCAGCAGGGAGGGATTCACCGGGGAGCTGTTTTTT. Translating gives CASREGFTGELFF.

This chain uses TRBV5-6 with TRBJ1-2; D is possibly TRBD1 (6 bases). The CDR3 extends over 15 amino acids. Trimming took off 2 bases at V and 7 bases at J, with 18 bases between the two ends. Germline CDR1 reads SGHDT; CDR2 reads YYEEEE. In DNA form, the CDR3 reads TGTGCCAGCAGCTTCGGCACAGGGATGCTCGGTGGCTACACCTTC. It specifies CASSFGTGMLGGYTF. The full variable domain, its missing parts supplied by reference TRBV5-6 and TRBJ1-2, is DAGVTQSPTHLIKTRGQQVTLRCSPKSGHDTVSWYQQALGQGPQFIFQYYEEEERQRGNFPDRFSGHQFPNYSSELNVNALLLGDSALYLCASSFGTGMLGGYTFGSGTRLTVV.

The J gene is TRBJ2-3, the V gene TRBV10-3; 9 positions agree with TRBD1. Trimming cost V 4 bases and J 1 base; bases outside gene matches: 6. There are 16 residues in the CDR3. Germline V gene lookup returns CDR1 ENHRY and CDR2 SYGVKD. The CDR3 nucleotides are TGTGCCATCAGTGGGCCAAGGGACAGGGGCACAGATACGCAGTATTTT. This gives the protein CAISGPRDRGTDTQYF.

J is TRBJ1-2 and V is TRBV12-5; maybe TRBD1 (5 bases). V lost 2 bases and J lost 1, with 11 bases in between. The CDR3 is made up of 15 amino acids. Germline CDR1 LGHNT, CDR2 FRNRAP. The CDR3 sequence: CASGLPLGGNYGYTF. CDR3 sequence (DNA): TGTGCTAGTGGTTTGCCCCTCGGGGGTAACTATGGCTACACCTTC.

This chain joins TRBV29-1 and TRBJ1-5; D may be TRBD1 (6 bases). Germline loops: CDR1 SQVTM, CDR2 ANQGSEA. The CDR3 contains 12 residues. Between the trimmed V and J ends, which lost 4 bases and 2 bases, there was a span of 6 bases. The CDR3 DNA sequence: TGCAGCGTTGGACAGGGCAATCAGCCCCAGCATTTT. It codes for CSVGQGNQPQHF.

This clone appeared a single time. The V gene is TRBV6-4, the J gene TRBJ2-3; D possibly corresponds to TRBD2 (6 bases). The ends were cut back, 0 bases at V and 0 bases at J, with 7 bases in the middle. The CDR3 totals 15 residues. CDR1 is MRHNA and CDR2 is SNTAGT in the germline V gene. This chain's CDR3 is CASSDSGTSTDTQYF. In nucleotides, the CDR3 is TGTGCCAGCAGTGACTCCGGGACTAGCACAGATACGCAGTATTTT.

V and J are TRBV6-6 and TRBJ1-1; a possible D gene is TRBD1 (5 bases). Trimming took 2 bases from V and 1 from J, leaving 5 bases between them. Germline CDR1 MNHNY, CDR2 SVGAGI (reference sequence). The CDR3 runs 13 residues. The CDR3 loop reads CASSYQGNTEAFF. CDR3 DNA: TGTGCCAGCAGTTACCAGGGGAACACTGAAGCTTTCTTT.

This chain links TRBV28 with TRBJ1-4, with TRBD1 identical over 7 bases. Trimming cost V 4 bases and J 15 bases; bases outside gene matches: 20. The CDR3 runs to 16 residues. Germline V CDR1 and CDR2: MDHEN, SYDVKM. The CDR3 spells CASSSRGAGRYLRVFF. In nucleotides, the CDR3 is TGTGCCAGCAGTTCCAGGGGGGCAGGGCGCTATCTGAGGGTGTTTTTT.

The J gene is TRBJ2-5, the V gene TRBV5-4; D uncertain. The CDR3 has 14 residues. The germline gives CDR1 SGHNT, CDR2 YYREEE (reference sequence). The V and J ends lost 1 base and 2 bases respectively, with 9 bases between them. In DNA form, the CDR3 reads TGTGCCAGCAGCTTGATGCAGGCACAAGAGACCCAGTACTTC. It is translated as CASSLMQAQETQYF.

In this sample, this clone turned up once. The chain has TRBV30 and TRBJ2-1, with 7 bases aligning to TRBD1. V was clipped by 1 base and J by 4 bases; unmatched bases: 7. Germline assignment: CDR1 GTSNPN and CDR2 SVGIG (reference sequence). This CDR3 comprises 15 residues. CDR3 region: CAWSGRTGPYNEQFF. Written as DNA, the CDR3 is TGTGCCTGGAGTGGGCGGACAGGCCCGTACAATGAGCAGTTCTTC.

The V gene is TRBV6-5, the J gene TRBJ2-5, with 8 bases fitting TRBD2. Germline lookup yields CDR1 MNHEY and CDR2 SVGAGI. The ends lost 1 base at V and 5 bases at J; junction bases unmatched: 9. The CDR3 length is 16 residues. The DNA of the CDR3 is TGTGCCAGCAGTTACTTGCCGGCGGGGGGCGGTGAGACCCAGTACTTC. Translating it yields CASSYLPAGGGETQYF.

This clone appeared a single time. This chain links TRBV27 with TRBJ2-5; TRBD1 is a possible D gene (6 bases). There are 14 residues in the CDR3. V was clipped by 6 bases and J by 4 bases, with 15 bases between them. Germline CDR1 reads MNHEY; CDR2 reads SMNVEV (reference sequence). In nucleotides, the CDR3 is TGTGCCAGCAGGGAAAGGACAGCCAGAGAGACCCAGTACTTC. Its protein product is CASRERTARETQYF.

The chain carries TRBV11-3 and TRBJ1-1, with unresolved D. V lost 0 bases and J lost 5, with 7 bases in between. The germline gives CDR1 SGHNT, CDR2 YENEEA. This CDR3 has 13 amino acids. Written as DNA, the CDR3 is TGTGCCAGCAGCTTAGACGGTCGGACTGAAGCTTTCTTT. As protein: CASSLDGRTEAFF.